This T cell receptor beta chain came from a study of cytomegalovirus exposure and HLA in healthy donors. General study points: Reports credit the classifier with highly specific, highly sensitive diagnosis of cytomegalovirus status. Within an earlier analysis, most TCR beta V segments proved productive either about 90% or about 30% of the time.

The CDR3 is 17 amino acids. Germline CDR1 reads LGHNA; CDR2 reads YSLEER. Between the trimmed V and J ends, which lost 0 bases and 6 bases, there was a span of 20 bases. Both 60 Vbeta primers and 13 Jbeta primers went into the PCR. Some clones are missing from TCRdb's copy, which holds only in-frame ones; the method was immunoSEQ multiplex PCR. The sample includes about 170,000 clones, roughly 80% of them seen just once. With respect to this clone: The antigen is unknown.

This sequence was found in a young man in good health and CMV-seropositive. Sequenced sample: PBMCs. The rearrangement uses TRBV4-3 and TRBJ1-2; TRBD1 might be the D (5 bases). The CDR3 DNA reads TGCGCCAGCAGCCAAGATTTGGGGGTAGGGAGGATCAATGGCTACACCTTC. Protein product: CASSQDLGVGRINGYTF.